A selection of T cell receptor beta chains follows, all from one sample in a study of cytomegalovirus exposure and HLA in healthy donors. Using immunoSEQ multiplex PCR, the repertoire was profiled, and TCRdb retains in-frame clones only, with some absent. The table lists some 130,000 clones, 70% to 85% of them singletons. The sample comprised PBMCs. Every receptor here comes from a young man in good health and CMV-seropositive. Both conserved end residues are part of each CDR3. D genes are given only for firm matches. The size entry is marked missing in some rows and otherwise reads once, few, many or a size class.

D gene | clone size | J gene | V gene | CDR3 DNA | CDR3 protein
TRBD2 | once | TRBJ2-3 | TRBV5-1 | TGCGCCAGCAGCTTCGACGCGGGGGGCACAGATACGCAGTATTTT | CASSFDAGGTDTQYF
. | . | TRBJ2-3 | TRBV7-6 | TGTGCCAGCAGCTTAGGGACACTGAGAGCAGATACGCAGTATTTT | CASSLGTLRADTQYF
TRBD2 | . | TRBJ2-2 | TRBV30 | TGTGCCTGGGCCCGGTTAGCGGGAGGCACCGGGGAGCTGTTTTTT | CAWARLAGGTGELFF
. | few | TRBJ1-2 | TRBV2 | TGTGCCAGCAGTTTCGGATCAGGGGGCTACACCTTC | CASSFGSGGYTF
TRBD2 | many | TRBJ2-7 | TRBV7-9 | TGTGCCAGCAGCCCATTAGAAGGCGAGCGGGGGGACTCCTACGAGCAGTACTTC | CASSPLEGERGDSYEQYF
. | . | TRBJ2-3 | TRBV2 | TGTGCCAGCAGTGGGGCTAGCTTCACAGATACGCAGTATTTT | CASSGASFTDTQYF
TRBD1 | . | TRBJ1-1 | TRBV10-3 | TGTGCCATCAGTGAAGGGACAGGGCGCACTGAAGCTTTCTTT | CAISEGTGRTEAFF
. | . | TRBJ2-1 | TRBV6-1 | TGTGCCAGCAGTGAAGCTGGGGGGTTAGATGAGCAGTTCTTC | CASSEAGGLDEQFF
. | . | TRBJ2-7 | TRBV5-6 | TGTGCCAGCAGCCCACCCGGGGGGCGCACCTACGAGCAGTACTTC | CASSPPGGRTYEQYF
TRBD1 | . | TRBJ2-2 | TRBV18 | TGTGCCAGCTCACCCACAGGGGGTTCGTCAGCCGGGGAGCTGTTTTTT | CASSPTGGSSAGELFF
TRBD2 | . | TRBJ2-7 | TRBV7-2 | TGTGCCAGCAGCTTAGCCCCCCAGGTACTAGCGGGATCCTACGAGCAGTACTTC | CASSLAPQVLAGSYEQYF
TRBD2 | . | TRBJ2-5 | TRBV7-3 | TGTGCCAGCAGCTTCGGGACTAGCGATCAGAAGACCCAGTACTTC | CASSFGTSDQKTQYF
TRBD1 | . | TRBJ1-1 | TRBV30 | TGTGCCTGGAGTGTACTTAGCAGGGGGAGCACTGAAGCTTTCTTT | CAWSVLSRGSTEAFF
. | . | TRBJ2-3 | TRBV5-4 | TGTGCCAGCAGGCGAGGAGGGGGCAAAAACACAGATACGCAGTATTTT | CASRRGGGKNTDTQYF
. | . | TRBJ2-2 | TRBV7-6 | TGTGCCAGCACCGCGGTAGTCTCCGGGGAGCTGTTTTTT | CASTAVVSGELFF
. | once | TRBJ1-2 | TRBV19 | TGTGCCAGTAGTACCCCGGACAGACTCTATGGCTACACCTTC | CASSTPDRLYGYTF
. | . | TRBJ2-7 | TRBV6-5 | TGTGCCAGCAGTTACCAGACCAGGTCTAACGAGCAGTACTTC | CASSYQTRSNEQYF
TRBD1 | . | TRBJ1-2 | TRBV27 | TGTGCCAGCAGTCCGACCACCAGGGACAGGGGCTCTGGCTACACCTTC | CASSPTTRDRGSGYTF
TRBD2 | . | TRBJ2-1 | TRBV18 | TGTGCCAGCTCACCACTGTCTAGCGGGAGAATTGGTGAGCAGTTCTTC | CASSPLSSGRIGEQFF
. | . | TRBJ2-1 | TRBV6-6 | TGTGCCAGCAGTTTAAGCGGTAGCTCCTACAATGAGCAGTTCTTC | CASSLSGSSYNEQFF
TRBD2 | once | TRBJ2-7 | TRBV2 | TGTGCCAGCAGTATAACAGGTCCGGGGGGCTACGAGCAGTACTTC | CASSITGPGGYEQYF
TRBD2 | . | TRBJ2-2 | TRBV9 | TGTGCCAGCAGCGTGGAGGGACTAGTCACCGGGGAGCTGTTTTTT | CASSVEGLVTGELFF
TRBD2 | . | TRBJ2-7 | TRBV5-1 | TGCGCCAGCAGCTTGCCTAGCGGGAATTTGGGCTACGAGCAGTACTTC | CASSLPSGNLGYEQYF
. | . | TRBJ1-2 | TRBV7-9 | TGTGCCAGCAGCGTAGACGCGGGGCATGGCTACACCTTC | CASSVDAGHGYTF
. | . | TRBJ2-3 | TRBV27 | TGTGCCAGCAGTTTATTGTACAACACAGATACGCAGTATTTT | CASSLLYNTDTQYF
TRBD1 | . | TRBJ2-5 | TRBV5-5 | TGCGCCAGCAGCCAAGATGGGACAGGGGGCGCAGAGACCCAGTACTTC | CASSQDGTGGAETQYF
. | . | TRBJ2-7 | TRBV7-6 | TGTGCCAGCAGAATGGGTCCAGGCTACGAGCAGTACTTC | CASRMGPGYEQYF
TRBD1 | . | TRBJ1-1 | TRBV4-1 | TGCGCCAGCAGCCAAGCGCAACAGGGGGCCGCGAACACTGAAGCTTTCTTT | CASSQAQQGAANTEAFF
TRBD2 | . | TRBJ2-1 | TRBV5-1 | TGCGCCAGCAGCTTCCATGCGGGAGAGGGCTACAATGAGCAGTTCTTC | CASSFHAGEGYNEQFF
TRBD2 | . | TRBJ2-7 | TRBV7-2 | TGTGCCAGCAGCTTAGTAGCGGGAGGGGAGAACGAGCAGTACTTC | CASSLVAGGENEQYF
TRBD2 | . | TRBJ2-7 | TRBV4-1 | TGCGCCAGCAGCCAAAGCGCGCTAGCGGAAATAAACTACGAGCAGTACTTC | CASSQSALAEINYEQYF
. | . | TRBJ2-1 | TRBV6-1 | TGTGCCAGCGGTCAGTACCGGGACATCTACAATGAGCAGTTCTTC | CASGQYRDIYNEQFF
TRBD1 | . | TRBJ1-5 | TRBV19 | TGTGCCAGCCGACTCGAGGGGGCCTTAGGCAATCAGCCCCAGCATTTT | CASRLEGALGNQPQHF
. | . | TRBJ1-4 | TRBV5-4 | TGTGCCAGCAGCTTAGATAGTGCTGATGAAAAACTGTTTTTT | CASSLDSADEKLFF
. | . | TRBJ1-5 | TRBV16 | TGTGCCAGCAGCCAAATCGACGGGTCTCAGCCCCAGCATTTT | CASSQIDGSQPQHF
. | . | TRBJ1-2 | TRBV10-3 | TGTGCCATCAGATTACAGGGAGCTAACTATGGCTACACCTTC | CAIRLQGANYGYTF
TRBD2 | . | TRBJ2-1 | TRBV7-2 | TGTGCCAGCAGCTCCCGGACTAGCGGGGGGGTCAATGAGCAGTTCTTC | CASSSRTSGGVNEQFF
TRBD2 | once | TRBJ2-1 | TRBV13 | TGTGCCAGCAGCTCCTTTGGGGCTAGCGGGAACTCCTACAATGAGCAGTTCTTC | CASSSFGASGNSYNEQFF
TRBD2 | . | TRBJ2-1 | TRBV11-1 | TGTGCCAGCAGCTTAGTGGGGGGACTAGGGGGGAATGAGCAGTTCTTC | CASSLVGGLGGNEQFF
. | once | TRBJ2-2 | TRBV6-1 | TGTGCCAGCAGTGAAATTGGGGAGTCCGGGGAGCTGTTTTTT | CASSEIGESGELFF
. | . | TRBJ2-7 | TRBV2 | TGTGCCAGCAGGGCAGGGTTTTCTTACGAGCAGTACTTC | CASRAGFSYEQYF
. | . | TRBJ2-5 | TRBV6-1 | TGTGCCAGCCGCGGGGCGCGAGGGGAGACCCAGTACTTC | CASRGARGETQYF
. | . | TRBJ1-4 | TRBV4-1 | TGCGCCAGCAGCCCTCGTGGGTCGGGGAAGACCCTCCAGGTTAATGAAAAACTGTTTTTT | CASSPRGSGKTLQVNEKLFF
. | . | TRBJ2-7 | TRBV6-5 | TGTGCCAGCAGTTACCCCGGGACCTACGAGCAGTACTTC | CASSYPGTYEQYF
TRBD2 | . | TRBJ2-5 | TRBV14 | TGTGCCAGCAGCCAACAAGGGGGACTAGCGGGAGGTGAGCAGTACTTC | CASSQQGGLAGGEQYF
TRBD2 | . | TRBJ2-3 | TRBV15 | TGTGCCACCAGCAGAGTTGAGGGGCCTGGGACTAGCGGGTTTCGCACAGATACGCAGTATTTT | CATSRVEGPGTSGFRTDTQYF
TRBD2 | . | TRBJ2-5 | TRBV6-1 | TGTGCCAGCATCGGGGGGGGTGTGGGAGAGACCCAGTACTTC | CASIGGGVGETQYF
. | . | TRBJ2-5 | TRBV5-1 | TGCGCCAGCCGCGAGCAAAAAAGGGGGGAGACCCAGTACTTC | CASREQKRGETQYF
. | . | TRBJ2-1 | TRBV9 | TGTGCCAGCAGCGTAGAAGGAGGGGAGCAGTTCTTC | CASSVEGGEQFF
. | . | TRBJ2-1 | TRBV4-3 | TGCGCCAGCAGCGGGATGGACAACTACAATGAGCAGTTCTTC | CASSGMDNYNEQFF
TRBD1 | . | TRBJ1-1 | TRBV6-6 | TGTGCCAGCAGTTGGGACAGAGTTAACACTGAAGCTTTCTTT | CASSWDRVNTEAFF
TRBD1 | . | TRBJ1-5 | TRBV2 | TGTGCCAGCGTGGGGACAGGGGGCAAAGATCAGCCCCAGCATTTT | CASVGTGGKDQPQHF
TRBD1 | . | TRBJ1-5 | TRBV27 | TGTGCCAGCAGTCCCGAAGGGGGCGATCAGCCCCAGCATTTT | CASSPEGGDQPQHF
. | . | TRBJ1-1 | TRBV19 | TGTGCCAGTAGTACAACACGGTGGAGGGAAGCTTTCTTT | CASSTTRWREAFF
TRBD2 | once | TRBJ2-7 | TRBV9 | TGTGCCAGCAGCGTAGGGGGGGGTCACTCCTACGAGCAGTACTTC | CASSVGGGHSYEQYF
TRBD1 | . | TRBJ1-2 | TRBV19 | TGTGCCAGTAGTCGCCGGGACAGGGGGCGAGGCTACACCTTC | CASSRRDRGRGYTF
TRBD1 | . | TRBJ1-4 | TRBV18 | TGTGCCAGCTCTCGGGACAGGGGAACTAATGAAAAACTGTTTTTT | CASSRDRGTNEKLFF
TRBD1 | once | TRBJ2-7 | TRBV29-1 | TGCAGCGTTGAAGATGAGACAGGGGTGGTCTTC | CSVEDETGVVF
TRBD1 | . | TRBJ2-5 | TRBV10-2 | TGCGCCAGCAGCCCCGGGACAGGGGGCAAAGAGACCCAGTACTTC | CASSPGTGGKETQYF